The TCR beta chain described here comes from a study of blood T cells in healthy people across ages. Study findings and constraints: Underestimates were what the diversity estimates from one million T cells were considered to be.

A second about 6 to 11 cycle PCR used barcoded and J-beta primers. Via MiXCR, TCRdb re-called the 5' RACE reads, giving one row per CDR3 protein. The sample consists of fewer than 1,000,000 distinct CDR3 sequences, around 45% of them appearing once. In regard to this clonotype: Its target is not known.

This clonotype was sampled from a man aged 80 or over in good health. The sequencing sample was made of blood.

The CDR3 region is CASSYGQGCGYTF. In DNA form, the CDR3 reads TGTGCCAGCAGTTATGGACAGGGATGTGGCTACACCTTC. The genes are TRBV27 and TRBJ1-2, with 8 bases lining up with TRBD1. Losses at the gene ends were 4 bases for V and 7 bases for J; bases not matched to a gene: 5. The CDR3 sequence is 13 residues long. In germline, CDR1 is MNHEY, CDR2 SMNVEV (reference sequence).